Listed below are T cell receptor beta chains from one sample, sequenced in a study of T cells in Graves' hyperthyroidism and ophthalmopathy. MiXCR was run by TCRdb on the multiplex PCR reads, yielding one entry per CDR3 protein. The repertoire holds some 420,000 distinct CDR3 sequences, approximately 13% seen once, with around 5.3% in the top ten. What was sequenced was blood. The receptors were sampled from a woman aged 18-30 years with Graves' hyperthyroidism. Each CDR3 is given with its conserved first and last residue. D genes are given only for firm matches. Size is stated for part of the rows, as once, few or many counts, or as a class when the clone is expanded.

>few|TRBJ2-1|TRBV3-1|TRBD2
TGTGCCAGCAGCTACTGGACTAGCGAGAATTACAATGAGCAGTTCTTC
CASSYWTSENYNEQFF
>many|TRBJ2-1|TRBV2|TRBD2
TGTGCCAGCACCTCCATGGGGACTAGCGGGAGAAATGAGCAGTTCTTC
CASTSMGTSGRNEQFF
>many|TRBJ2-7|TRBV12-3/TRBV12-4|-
TGTGCCAGCAGTTGGGTTTACTACGAGCAGTACTTC
CASSWVYYEQYF
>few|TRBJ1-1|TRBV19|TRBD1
TGTGCCAGTGGAAACAGGGGGCAATACACTGAAGCTTTCTTT
CASGNRGQYTEAFF
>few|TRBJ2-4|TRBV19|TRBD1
TGTGCCAGTAGACAGGGGACCAAAAACATTCAGTACTTC
CASRQGTKNIQYF
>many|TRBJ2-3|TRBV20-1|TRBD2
TGCAGTGCTAGAGATACTAGCGGCACAGATACGCAGTATTTT
CSARDTSGTDTQYF
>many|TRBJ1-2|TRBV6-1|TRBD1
TGTGCCAGCAGTGAAGCTTTACAGGGGCTGGGCTACACCTTC
CASSEALQGLGYTF
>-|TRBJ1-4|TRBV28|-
TGTGCCAGCAGTACCGGGACGGCGGAAAAACTGCTTTTT
CASSTGTAEKLLF
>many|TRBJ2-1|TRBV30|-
TGTGCCTGGAGTACCCGGCGGTACAATGAGCAGTTCTTC
CAWSTRRYNEQFF
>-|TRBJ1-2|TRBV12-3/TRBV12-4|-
TGTGCCAGCAGTTTGAGCGAGGACTATGGCTACACCTTC
CASSLSEDYGYTF
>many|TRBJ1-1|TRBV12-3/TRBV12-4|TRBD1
TGTGCCAGCAGTCCTACGGGACAGGTCCCTGAAGCTTTCTTT
CASSPTGQVPEAFF
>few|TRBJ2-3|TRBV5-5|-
TGTGCCAGCAGCTTTCGGGCGAAAGACTCTAGCACAGATACGCAGTATTTT
CASSFRAKDSSTDTQYF
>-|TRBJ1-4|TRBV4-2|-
TGTGCCAGCAGCCAAGGGGGGTGGGATGAAAAACTGTTTTTT
CASSQGGWDEKLFF
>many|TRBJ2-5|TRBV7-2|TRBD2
TGTGCCAGCAGCCCACGGACTAGCCAACAAGAGACCCAGTACTTC
CASSPRTSQQETQYF
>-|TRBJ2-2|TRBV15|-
TGTGCCACCAGCAGAGATACGAGATTGATGTTCGCGAACACCGGGGAGCTGTTTTTT
CATSRDTRLMFANTGELFF
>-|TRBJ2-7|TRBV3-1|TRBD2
TGTGCCAGCAGCCAAGCGGGAGGGTCCTACGAGCAGTACTTC
CASSQAGGSYEQYF
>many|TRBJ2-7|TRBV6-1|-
TGTGCCAGCGGTCCGTCAGGGATCCACGAGCAGTACTTC
CASGPSGIHEQYF
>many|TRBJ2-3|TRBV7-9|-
TGTGCCAGCAGCTTTTCAGGTCCGGCAGATACGCAGTATTTT
CASSFSGPADTQYF
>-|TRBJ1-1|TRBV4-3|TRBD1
TGCGCCAGCAGCCAAAGGTTTTGGGACAGGGCTAACACTGAAGCTTTCTTT
CASSQRFWDRANTEAFF
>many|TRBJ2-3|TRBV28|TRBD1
TGTGCCAGCAGTTTATCGGGACAGGTACAAGGGACAGATACGCAGTATTTT
CASSLSGQVQGTDTQYF
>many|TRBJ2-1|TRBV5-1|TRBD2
TGCGCCAGCAGCTTGGCGGCGGGAGGGCCTTACAATGAGCAGTTCTTC
CASSLAAGGPYNEQFF
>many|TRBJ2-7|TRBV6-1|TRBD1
TGTGCCAGCAGAGACAGGGAACTTAGCTCCTACGAGCAGTACTTC
CASRDRELSSYEQYF
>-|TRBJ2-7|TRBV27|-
TGTGCCAGCAGTTTACGGGACTCGGAGGACGAGCAGTACTTC
CASSLRDSEDEQYF